The clone carrying this TCR beta chain was counted once. Antigen unknown. A read error may be the cause here, since a much bigger clone is one base away. Trimming stripped 11 bases from V and 10 bases from J, with 17 bases between. The CDR3 extends over 11 amino acids. Germline CDR1 MNHEY, CDR2 SMNVEV (reference sequence). These data originate in a study of T cells in Graves' hyperthyroidism and ophthalmopathy. Hyperthyroidism in the patients, aged 18 to 65, was newly diagnosed and under 2 months in duration. Findings of the study overall: Ophthalmopathy prediction by the model preceded onset by a median roughly 6 months.

The investigators amplified TCR beta CDR3 regions from RNA transcripts. Primed by the HTBI set, a first-round RT-PCR was run on the TCR CDR3. MiXCR was run by TCRdb on the multiplex PCR reads, yielding one entry per CDR3 protein. Seen here are about 480,000 distinct CDR3 sequences, roughly 14% observed once, and the top ten hold about a sixth. The sequencing sample was made of blood. V gene TRBV27 combines with J gene TRBJ1-1; perhaps TRBD1 as D (6 bases). The clonotype comes from a woman aged 18-29 years with Graves' hyperthyroidism. The CDR3 protein is CAGRARGLAFF. The CDR3 DNA reads TGTGCCGGCCGTGCTAGGGGGTTAGCTTTCTTT.